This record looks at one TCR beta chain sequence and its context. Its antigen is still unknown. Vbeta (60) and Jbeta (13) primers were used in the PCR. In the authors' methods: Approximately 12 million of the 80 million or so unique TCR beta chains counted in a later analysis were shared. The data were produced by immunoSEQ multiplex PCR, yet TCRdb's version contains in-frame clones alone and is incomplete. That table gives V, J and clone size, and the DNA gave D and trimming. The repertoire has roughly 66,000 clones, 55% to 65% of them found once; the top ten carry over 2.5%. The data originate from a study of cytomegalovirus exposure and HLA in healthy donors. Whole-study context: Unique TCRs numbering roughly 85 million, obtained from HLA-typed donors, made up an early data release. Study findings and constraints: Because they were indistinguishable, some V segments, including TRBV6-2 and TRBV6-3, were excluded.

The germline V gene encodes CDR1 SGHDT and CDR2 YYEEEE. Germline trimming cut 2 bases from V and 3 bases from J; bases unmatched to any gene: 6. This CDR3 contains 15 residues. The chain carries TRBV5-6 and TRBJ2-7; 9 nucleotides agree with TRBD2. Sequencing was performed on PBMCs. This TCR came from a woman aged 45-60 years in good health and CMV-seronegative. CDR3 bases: TGTGCCAGCAGCTTAGGGACTAGCAAATTCTACGAGCAGTACTTC. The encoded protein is CASSLGTSKFYEQYF.